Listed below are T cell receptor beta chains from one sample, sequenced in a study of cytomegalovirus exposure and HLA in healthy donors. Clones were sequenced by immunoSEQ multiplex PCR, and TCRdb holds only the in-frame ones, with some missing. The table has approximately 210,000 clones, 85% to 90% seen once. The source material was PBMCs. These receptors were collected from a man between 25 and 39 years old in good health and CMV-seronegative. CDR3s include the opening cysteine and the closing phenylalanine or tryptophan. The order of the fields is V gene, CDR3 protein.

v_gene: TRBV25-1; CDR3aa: CASSHTGIGPSPLHF
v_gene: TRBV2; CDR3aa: CASRDSSSYNSPLHF
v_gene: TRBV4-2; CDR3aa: CASSQAGTSGQETQYF
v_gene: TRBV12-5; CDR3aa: CASGLVRGVNYEQYF
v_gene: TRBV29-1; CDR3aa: CSATDRQIEQFF
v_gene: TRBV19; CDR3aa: CASSRSGSGNTIYF
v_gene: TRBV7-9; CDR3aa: CASSQRRLAYNEQFF
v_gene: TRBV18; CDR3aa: CASSPRDYRSYEQYF
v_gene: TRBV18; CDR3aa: CASSPINGIGTGELFF
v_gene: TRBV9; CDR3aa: CASSVDTGGVEKLFF
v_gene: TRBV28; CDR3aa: CAGRGASGELFF
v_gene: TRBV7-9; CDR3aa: CASLSGRADNEQFF
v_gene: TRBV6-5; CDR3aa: CASSYDRSPKAFF
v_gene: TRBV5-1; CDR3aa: CASSVTGGIYEQYF
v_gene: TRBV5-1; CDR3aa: CASSLGGQGPNQPQHF
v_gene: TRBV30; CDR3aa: CAWTSGGYNEQFF
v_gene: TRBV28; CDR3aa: CASSSSGTSGTQETQYF
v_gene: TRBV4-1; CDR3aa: CASSPGERVSGANVLTF
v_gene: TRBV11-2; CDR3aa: CASSSWTSGSYPREQYF
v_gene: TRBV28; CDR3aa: CASSRERGNSYEQYF
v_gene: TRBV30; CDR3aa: CAWSRKTGVIEKLFF
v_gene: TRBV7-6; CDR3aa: CASSRLGRKDTQYF
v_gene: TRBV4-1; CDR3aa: CASSQDMTAYGYTF
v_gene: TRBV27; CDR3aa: CASSYRGGNTIYF
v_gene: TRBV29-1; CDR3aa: CSVRGGYEQYF
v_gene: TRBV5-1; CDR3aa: CASSSGTGDDEQFF
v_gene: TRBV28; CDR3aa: CASRTGLVASPLHF
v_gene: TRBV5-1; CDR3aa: CASSLVGQGYLYEQYF
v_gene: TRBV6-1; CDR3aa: CASSGGQEWRTNEKLFF
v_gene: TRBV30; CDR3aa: CAWETGGDEQYF
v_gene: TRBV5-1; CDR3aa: CASSMPTSGNYEQYF
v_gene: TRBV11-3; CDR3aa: CASSLVRGEEQFF
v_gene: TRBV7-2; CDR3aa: CASSSRDSPLHF
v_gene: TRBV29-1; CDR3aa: CSVAVRGGRYEQYF
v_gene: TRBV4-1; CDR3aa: CASSQQGGTYEQYF
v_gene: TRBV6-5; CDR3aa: CASSRGSRYNSPLHF
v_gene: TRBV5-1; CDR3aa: CASSLEGVGSTDTQYF
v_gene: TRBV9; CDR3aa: CASSGKLEQETQYF
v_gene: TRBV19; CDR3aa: CASSGRGRGGVTQYF
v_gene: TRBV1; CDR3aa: CTSSQAGTIYSPLHF
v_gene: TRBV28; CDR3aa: CASSPDRVSYEQYF
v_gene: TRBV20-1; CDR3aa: CSATTGGEQYF
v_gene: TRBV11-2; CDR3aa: CASLGLSGELFF
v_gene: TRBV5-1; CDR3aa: CASSSRDPRNRGGYTEAFF
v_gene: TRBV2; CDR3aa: CASNLQGINQPQHF
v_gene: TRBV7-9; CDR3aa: CASTGHPNTEAFF
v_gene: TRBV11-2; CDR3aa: CASSSGHGAYEQYF
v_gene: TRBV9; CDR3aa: CATREGSPDEQFF
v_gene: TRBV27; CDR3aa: CASSLRGSYGYTF
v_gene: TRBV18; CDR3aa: CASSPNTGAPYEQYF
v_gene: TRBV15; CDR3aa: CATSRVLVGTGTRSPYEQYF
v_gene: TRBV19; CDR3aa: CASSLDSRTQYF
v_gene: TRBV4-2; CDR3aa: CASSQRDGEGNQPQHF
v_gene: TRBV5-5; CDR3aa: CASSETGGIGEQFF
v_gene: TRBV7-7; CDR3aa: CASSLVVGRTDQGNTIYF
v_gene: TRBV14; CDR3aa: CASSEAVVDTQYF
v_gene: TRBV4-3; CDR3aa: CASSQDDSSSGNTIYF
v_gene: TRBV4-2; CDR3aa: CASSQPGGEQFF